The rows below give T cell receptor beta chains drawn from one sample of a study of post-analysis software for immune sequencing data. TCRdb ran MiXCR on the PCR reads and lists one entry per CDR3 protein. This sample yields 750,000 to 900,000 distinct CDR3 sequences, of which around 46% are seen a single time; roughly 5% belongs to the top ten. Sequencing was performed on blood. The receptors come from a girl under 18 with multiple sclerosis. CDR3s include the opening cysteine and the closing phenylalanine or tryptophan. The order of the fields is CDR3 length, V gene, clone size, J gene, D gene, CDR3 protein, CDR3 DNA. D genes are given only for firm matches. A clone size is listed for some rows: how often the clone was seen (once, few, many), or a class if it is expanded.

>13|TRBV3-1|few|TRBJ2-5|NA
CASSPNHGETQYF
TGTGCCAGCAGCCCGAACCACGGAGAGACCCAGTACTTC
>17|TRBV25-1|NA|TRBJ1-2|TRBD1
CASSEYGRGEANYGYTF
TGTGCCAGCAGTGAATATGGCAGGGGGGAGGCAAACTATGGCTACACCTTC
>17|TRBV7-7|few|TRBJ2-5|TRBD2
CASSDGTSGRNEETQYF
TGTGCTAGCAGCGATGGGACTAGCGGGAGGAACGAAGAGACCCAGTACTTC
>18|TRBV7-2|NA|TRBJ2-5|TRBD2
CASSRFLRTSGINETQYF
TGTGCCAGCAGCCGCTTTCTCCGGACTAGCGGGATTAATGAGACCCAGTACTTC
>13|TRBV20-1|once|TRBJ1-1|NA
CSAKSGLNTEAFF
TGCAGTGCTAAGTCCGGGTTGAACACTGAAGCTTTCTTT
>15|TRBV13|few|TRBJ2-1|NA
CASSSMDLLYNEQFF
TGTGCCAGCAGCTCAATGGACCTACTCTACAATGAGCAGTTCTTC
>11|TRBV20-1|NA|TRBJ2-7|NA
CSASADVEQYF
TGCAGTGCTAGTGCGGATGTCGAGCAGTACTTC
>14|TRBV7-2|few|TRBJ1-2|TRBD1
CASSLTGANYGYTF
TGTGCCAGCAGCTTAACAGGGGCTAACTATGGCTACACCTTC
>15|TRBV12-3/TRBV12-4|few|TRBJ2-7|TRBD1
CASSFLGQGSYEQYF
TGTGCCAGCAGTTTCCTCGGACAGGGGTCCTACGAGCAGTACTTC
>13|TRBV7-2|NA|TRBJ2-5|NA
CASSLYGSETQYF
TGTGCCAGCAGCTTATACGGGTCGGAGACCCAGTACTTC
>14|TRBV11-2|NA|TRBJ1-4|NA
CASSSDTAGEKLFF
TGTGCCAGCAGCTCGGACACCGCGGGAGAAAAACTGTTTTTT
>13|TRBV29-1|few|TRBJ2-5|TRBD1
CSAGTGGDRSQYF
TGCAGCGCTGGGACAGGGGGCGACCGGTCCCAGTACTTC
>14|TRBV9|few|TRBJ2-7|NA
CASSVGGAMDEQYF
TGTGCCAGCAGCGTAGGAGGGGCGATGGACGAGCAGTACTTC
>13|TRBV3-1|NA|TRBJ2-5|NA
CASSQETNRGQYF
TGTGCCAGCAGCCAAGAGACCAACCGGGGGCAGTACTTC
>15|TRBV5-6|NA|TRBJ2-1|TRBD2
CASSPGTSGKYEQFF
TGTGCCAGCAGCCCCGGGACTAGCGGGAAATATGAGCAGTTCTTC
>15|TRBV29-1|NA|TRBJ2-7|NA
CSVENWERSSYEQYF
TGCAGCGTTGAAAACTGGGAGAGGAGCTCCTACGAGCAGTACTTC
>13|TRBV10-3|few|TRBJ2-3|NA
CAISESADTTQYF
TGTGCCATCAGTGAGTCGGCTGATACTACGCAGTATTTT
>15|TRBV14|NA|TRBJ2-1|TRBD2
CASSQDLAGDNEQFF
TGTGCCAGCAGCCAAGATTTAGCGGGAGACAATGAGCAGTTCTTC
>13|TRBV7-6|NA|TRBJ2-1|TRBD2
CASSTSPYNEQFF
TGTGCCAGCTCGACTAGCCCCTACAATGAGCAGTTCTTC
>14|TRBV14|NA|TRBJ2-5|NA
CASSQRVYQETQYF
TGTGCCAGCAGCCAGAGGGTGTACCAAGAGACCCAGTACTTC
>15|TRBV4-3|few|TRBJ2-1|TRBD1
CASSPRDRGRLEQFF
TGCGCCAGCAGCCCCCGGGACAGGGGGCGACTTGAGCAGTTCTTC
>12|TRBV12-3/TRBV12-4|few|TRBJ2-7|NA
CASSPGWYEQYF
TGTGCCAGCAGTCCCGGTTGGTACGAGCAGTACTTC
>14|TRBV7-9|NA|TRBJ2-1|NA
CASSQKSSYNEQFF
TGTGCCAGCAGCCAGAAAAGCTCCTACAATGAGCAGTTCTTC
>15|TRBV19|NA|TRBJ1-4|TRBD1
CASSPQGGRNEKLFF
TGTGCCAGTAGCCCCCAGGGGGGGCGGAATGAAAAACTGTTTTTT
>13|TRBV19|NA|TRBJ1-1|NA
CASSISGDTEAFF
TGTGCCAGTAGTATATCCGGAGACACTGAAGCTTTCTTT
>14|TRBV7-6|NA|TRBJ1-5|NA
CASSLQDSNQPQHF
TGTGCCAGCAGCTTACAAGATAGCAATCAGCCCCAGCATTTT
>16|TRBV11-2|NA|TRBJ2-3|NA
CASSSGLPALPDTQYF
TGTGCCAGCAGCTCCGGACTCCCTGCCCTCCCAGATACGCAGTATTTT
>18|TRBV21-1|NA|TRBJ1-4|NA
CASSKAQKGQRDNEKLFF
TGTGCCAGCAGCAAAGCGCAGAAAGGACAGAGAGATAATGAAAAACTGTTTTTT
>13|TRBV6-1|NA|TRBJ2-7|NA
CATDPPEQYEQYF
TGTGCCACCGACCCCCCGGAGCAGTACGAGCAGTACTTC
>16|TRBV21-1|NA|TRBJ2-7|NA
CVSSSVGPSDHYEQYF
TGTGTCAGCAGCTCCGTGGGACCATCCGACCACTACGAGCAGTACTTC
>11|TRBV10-3|NA|TRBJ2-5|TRBD2
CAISAGGTQYF
TGTGCCATCAGCGCGGGAGGGACCCAGTACTTC
>16|TRBV20-1|NA|TRBJ1-4|TRBD1
CSATGLGPGGLEKLFF
TGCAGTGCCACCGGGTTGGGGCCAGGGGGCCTTGAAAAACTGTTTTTT
>17|TRBV7-3|few|TRBJ2-3|TRBD2
CASSLQGKRDGTDTQYF
TGTGCCAGCAGCTTACAAGGGAAGCGGGACGGCACAGATACGCAGTATTTT
>16|TRBV20-1|NA|TRBJ2-7|NA
CSAPVRELRWGYEQYF
TGCAGTGCGCCGGTACGGGAGCTGCGGTGGGGCTACGAGCAGTACTTC
>14|TRBV20-1|NA|TRBJ2-5|TRBD1
CSARDVGGTETQYF
TGCAGTGCTAGAGATGTAGGGGGCACGGAGACCCAGTACTTC
>16|TRBV2|NA|TRBJ2-7|TRBD2
CASSGGSGLAHYEQYF
TGTGCCAGCAGTGGGGGGTCGGGACTAGCGCACTACGAGCAGTACTTC
>17|TRBV28|NA|TRBJ2-7|TRBD2
CASSSSGLAGEPCEQYF
TGTGCCAGCAGTTCCTCAGGACTAGCGGGAGAACCCTGCGAGCAGTACTTC
>13|TRBV24-1|NA|TRBJ1-2|NA
CATSDWGVDGYTF
TGTGCCACCAGTGATTGGGGGGTAGATGGCTACACCTTC
>12|TRBV7-9|few|TRBJ1-5|NA
CASSLTNQPQHF
TGTGCCAGCAGCCTAACCAATCAGCCCCAGCATTTT
>13|TRBV13|NA|TRBJ1-4|NA
CAGSLGTSEKLFF
TGTGCCGGCAGCTTAGGAACAAGTGAAAAACTGTTTTTT
>18|TRBV7-3|NA|TRBJ2-7|TRBD2
CASSSGQGTSGNLYEQYF
TGCGCCAGCAGCTCGGGACAGGGGACTAGCGGGAACCTATACGAGCAGTACTTC
>15|TRBV7-6|NA|TRBJ2-7|NA
CASSLSVTSSYEQYF
TGTGCCAGCAGCTTATCGGTGACCTCAAGCTACGAGCAGTACTTC
>13|TRBV12-3/TRBV12-4|few|TRBJ1-2|NA
CASSLEVGDGYTF
TGTGCCAGCAGTTTAGAAGTGGGTGATGGCTACACCTTC